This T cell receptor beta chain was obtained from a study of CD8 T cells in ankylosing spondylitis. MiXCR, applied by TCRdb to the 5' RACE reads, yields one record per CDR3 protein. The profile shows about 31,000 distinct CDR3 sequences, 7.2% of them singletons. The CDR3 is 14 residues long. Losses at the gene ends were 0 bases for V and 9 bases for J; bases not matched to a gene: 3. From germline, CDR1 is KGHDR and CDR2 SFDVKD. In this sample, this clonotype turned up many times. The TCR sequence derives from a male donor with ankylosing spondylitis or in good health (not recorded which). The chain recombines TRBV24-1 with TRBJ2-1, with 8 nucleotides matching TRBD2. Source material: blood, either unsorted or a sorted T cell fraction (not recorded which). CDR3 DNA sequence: TGTGCCACCAGTGATTTGAGGGCGGGAGGTGAGCAGTTCTTC. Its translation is CATSDLRAGGEQFF.